This TCR beta chain derives from a study of blood T cell repertoires in COVID-19. The assay was immunoSEQ multiplex PCR, and TCRdb's table has in-frame clones only and misses some. The sample records fewer than 120,000 clones, approximately 68% being singletons. Germline loops: CDR1 SGHVS, CDR2 FQNEAQ. Trimming pared 5 bases from V and 0 bases from J, leaving 14 bases between. CDR3 size: 16 residues. This clone appeared a single time. The rearrangement uses TRBV7-8 and TRBJ1-5; D might be TRBD1 (5 bases). Sequencing used peripheral blood. The receptor's source is a woman aged 55 to 70 with acute or convalescent COVID-19. The CDR3 DNA reads TGTGCCAGCAGCACCCGACAGAGCCTTAGCAATCAGCCCCAGCATTTT. Translation gives CASSTRQSLSNQPQHF.